This T cell receptor (beta chain) was sequenced during a study of radiotherapy plus CTLA-4 blockade in lung cancer. General study results and limits: According to reports, early shifts in blood T cell clones, alongside interferon-beta, forecast response most accurately.

TCRdb's table, derived via immunoSEQ multiplex PCR, lists solely in-frame clones and lacks some. The sample has about 120,000 clones; around 89% are singletons. Germline V gives CDR1 SGHNT, CDR2 YYREEE (reference sequence). V lost 0 bases, J lost 5 bases, and 5 bases stayed unmatched. The CDR3 consists of 16 residues. In the case of this clone: What it binds is unknown.

The sample consisted of peripheral blood, taken from a patient treated with radiotherapy plus ipilimumab. This TCR was recovered from a human donor with non-small cell lung cancer that progressed on radiotherapy plus ipilimumab. This chain joins TRBV5-4 and TRBJ2-1, with 10 bases identical to TRBD2. The CDR3, as DNA: TGTGCCAGCAGCTTGGGTATAGCGGGAGGTGACAATGAGCAGTTCTTC. Residues: CASSLGIAGGDNEQFF.